The clone carrying this T cell receptor (beta chain) was recorded once. Authors' data handling: From reference gene primer amplification, estimates of nucleated cell counts were derived. Repertoires were generated with immunoSEQ multiplex PCR, while TCRdb's copy carries only in-frame clones and drops some. From that table come the V and J calls and clone size; the DNA was used to work out D and trimming. The table has 120,000 or so clones, more than 60% seen once; the top ten hold under 3%. This entry comes from a study of blood T cell repertoires in COVID-19. The length of the CDR3 is 17 residues. Germline V CDR1 and CDR2: KGHDR, SFDVKD. Deletions cut 5 bases from V and 0 bases from J, with 16 bases between.

The sample was peripheral blood. The TCR comes from a man aged 45-65 years with acute or convalescent COVID-19. V and J are TRBV24-1 and TRBJ2-1; tentatively, D is TRBD2 (6 bases). The CDR3 region is CATSAGTSTTSYNEQFF. DNA for the CDR3: TGTGCCACCAGTGCCGGGACTTCGACAACCTCCTACAATGAGCAGTTCTTC.